The 23 T cell receptor beta chains presented below share a single source sample, sequenced in a study of blood T cell repertoires in COVID-19. Generated by immunoSEQ multiplex PCR, the TCRdb table keeps only in-frame clones and is missing some. The sample consists of about 300,000 clones, 65% to 90% of them appearing once. The sequenced material came from PBMCs or T cells enriched from blood (not recorded which). The receptors come from a woman aged 18-35 years who had recovered from COVID-19.

This clone was recorded once. The chain recombines TRBV5-4 with TRBJ1-3, with 7 bases fitting TRBD1. Germline trimming cut 3 bases from V and 2 bases from J; bases unmatched to any gene: 8. The length of the CDR3 is 16 residues. CDR1 SGHNT and CDR2 YYREEE come from the germline V gene (reference sequence). The CDR3 loop is CASSSGGQFTGNTIYF. CDR3 DNA: TGTGCCAGCAGCTCCGGGGGACAGTTCACTGGAAACACCATATATTTT.

Note on this clone: Other DNA sequences in this specimen translate into the identical CDR3. J is TRBJ2-5 and V is TRBV7-8; 13 bases align to TRBD2. The V gene end was trimmed by 0 bases and the J gene end by 2 bases; junction bases not matched to a gene: 3. This CDR3 region has 17 residues. Germline V gene lookup returns CDR1 SGHVS and CDR2 FQNEAQ. CDR3 protein: CASSLAGLAGTQETQYF. CDR3 in DNA: TGTGCCAGCAGCTTAGCGGGACTAGCGGGGACACAAGAGACCCAGTACTTC.

In its sample, this clone was seen a few times. The V and J genes are TRBV5-1 and TRBJ1-6; TRBD1 agrees at 9 bases. Unmatched junction bases numbered 4, after V lost 7 bases and J lost 5 bases. CDR1 is SGHRS and CDR2 is YFSETQ in the germline V gene. The CDR3 is 14 amino acids. CDR3 amino acids: CASRRTGDNSPLHF. As DNA, the CDR3 is TGCGCCAGCCGAAGGACAGGGGATAATTCACCCCTCCACTTT.

This chain uses TRBV9 with TRBJ1-4, with D possibly being TRBD1 (6 bases). Germline-derived CDR1 and CDR2 are SGDLS and YYNGEE. CDR3 length equals 15 residues. V lost 2 bases and J lost 8, with 16 bases in between. Here the CDR3 reads CASSVDRTGVEKLFF. The CDR3 region has the DNA TGTGCCAGCAGCGTTGACAGGACTGGAGTAGAAAAACTGTTTTTT.

The V and J genes are TRBV19 and TRBJ2-7; D may be TRBD1 (6 bases). V lost 8 bases and J 9 bases, leaving 23 bases between the germline ends. The CDR3 extends over 14 amino acids. Germline V gene lookup returns CDR1 LNHDA and CDR2 SQIVND (reference sequence). Here the CDR3 reads CASETPGHSEGQYF. In nucleotides, the CDR3 is TGTGCCAGTGAAACACCGGGACATTCAGAAGGGCAGTACTTC.

The chain recombines TRBV4-2 with TRBJ2-3; D unresolved. Germline loops: CDR1 LGHNA, CDR2 YNFKEQ. The CDR3 is 15 residues long. Trimming took off 0 bases at V and 1 base at J, with 8 bases between the two ends. Written as DNA, the CDR3 is TGTGCCAGCAGCCAAGATCGTCGAGGCACAGATACGCAGTATTTT. As protein: CASSQDRRGTDTQYF.

The rearrangement links TRBV7-3 to TRBJ1-1; tentative D call: TRBD1 (5 bases). This CDR3 is 13 amino acids long. V lost 4 bases and J 4 bases, leaving 10 bases between the germline ends. The germline V gene encodes CDR1 SGHTA and CDR2 FQGTGA. The CDR3 spells CASSSQDSTEAFF. The CDR3 DNA is TGTGCCAGCAGCTCACAGGATAGCACTGAAGCTTTCTTT.

The chain joins TRBV6-6 to TRBJ1-1, with a weak D call TRBD1 (6 bases). This CDR3 spans 16 amino acids. In germline, CDR1 is MNHNY, CDR2 SVGAGI (reference sequence). Between the trimmed V and J ends, which lost 2 bases and 0 bases, there was a span of 13 bases. CDR3 DNA: TGTGCCAGCAGTTACGGAGGACAGTTCATGAACACTGAAGCTTTCTTT. Translated: CASSYGGQFMNTEAFF.

This clone is deemed medium-sized (0.01 to 0.1%). This chain connects TRBV28 to TRBJ1-1, with D possibly TRBD1 on 5 matching bases. Germline assignment: CDR1 MDHEN and CDR2 SYDVKM. V lost 6 bases, J lost 10 bases, and 18 bases lay in between. There are 13 residues in the CDR3. The CDR3 nucleotides read TGTGCCAGCAGACGGACCGGCGGGGGAAGAGCTTTCTTT. Its protein is CASRRTGGGRAFF.

The V call is TRBV28, the J call TRBJ1-1; 8 positions agree with TRBD1. The V gene end was trimmed by 3 bases and the J gene end by 1 base; junction bases not matched to a gene: 4. The CDR3 contains 15 residues. Germline lookup yields CDR1 MDHEN and CDR2 SYDVKM. CDR3 nucleotide sequence: TGTGCCAGCAGTTTGACCGACAGGGGGAACACTGAAGCTTTCTTT. Protein sequence: CASSLTDRGNTEAFF.

This clone turned up a few times. The genes are TRBV3-1 (or the pseudogene TRBV3-2) and TRBJ1-3; D ambiguous. This CDR3 is built from 15 residues. CDR1 is LGHDT, CDR2 YNNKEL, per germline (reference sequence). Trimming stripped 1 base from V and 2 bases from J, with 9 bases between. CDR3 region: CASSQGTGAGNTIYF. CDR3 sequence (DNA): TGTGCCAGCAGCCAAGGAACGGGAGCTGGAAACACCATATATTTT.

The chain employs TRBV5-1 and TRBJ2-7; D might be TRBD2 (10 bases). V lost 4 bases to trimming and J lost 4 bases, with 30 bases between them. CDR3 length: 19 residues. The germline V gene encodes CDR1 SGHRS and CDR2 YFSETQ. Here the CDR3 reads CASSAAGTGPLAGVYEQYF. The CDR3 DNA is TGCGCCAGCAGCGCGGCCGGGACAGGGCCTCTAGCGGGAGTATACGAGCAGTACTTC.

The chain recombines TRBV2 with TRBJ1-3; D possibly corresponds to TRBD1 (6 bases). The CDR3 extends over 15 amino acids. Germline lookup yields CDR1 SNHLY and CDR2 FYNNEI. The V end lost 7 bases, the J end lost 0 bases, and 13 bases lay between the germline ends. The CDR3 loop is CASNAGATSGNTIYF. The CDR3, as DNA: TGTGCCAGCAATGCAGGGGCGACCTCTGGAAACACCATATATTTT.

The chain recombines TRBV28 with TRBJ1-2; possibly TRBD1 for D (5 bases). The V end lost 1 base, the J end lost 7 bases, and 22 bases lay between the germline ends. The CDR3 spans 17 residues. CDR1 and CDR2 (germline): MDHEN, SYDVKM. CDR3 sequence: CASSLFMGRRVSSGYTF. For the CDR3, the DNA is TGTGCCAGCAGTTTATTCATGGGACGGAGGGTTTCGTCTGGCTACACCTTC.

Only a few counts were recorded for this clone. The chain combines TRBV20-1 with TRBJ1-6; 7 bases map to TRBD1. J was trimmed by 4 bases and V by 3 bases; bases with no gene match: 6. Per the germline V gene, CDR1 is DFQATT and CDR2 is SNEGSKA (reference sequence). This CDR3 is 15 amino acids long. This chain's CDR3 is CSASEGGAYNSPLHF. The CDR3 DNA reads TGCAGTGCTAGTGAAGGGGGCGCGTATAATTCACCCCTCCACTTT.

The chain uses TRBV4-1 and TRBJ2-7; 11 positions match TRBD1. Per germline, CDR1 MGHRA and CDR2 YSYEKL. The CDR3 runs to 14 residues. J lost 7 bases, V lost 4 bases, and 6 bases had no gene match. CDR3 amino acids: CASSLGQGAGEQYF. For the CDR3, the DNA is TGCGCCAGCAGCCTTGGACAGGGGGCGGGAGAGCAGTACTTC.

V usage is TRBV28 and J usage is TRBJ2-7, with D uncertain. CDR1 and CDR2 from the germline V gene are MDHEN and SYDVKM. V shed 6 bases and J shed 2 bases, with 14 bases lying between them. This CDR3 is 14 amino acids long. CDR3 DNA sequence: TGTGCCAGCAGCCCCTACAGTGAAACCTACGAGCAGTACTTC. Protein sequence: CASSPYSETYEQYF.

This chain connects TRBV6-4 to TRBJ1-1, with TRBD1 as a possible D gene (5 bases). Germline assignment: CDR1 MRHNA and CDR2 SNTAGT. V was cut by 2 bases and J by 5 bases, with 15 bases left in between. This CDR3 contains 15 residues. The DNA of the CDR3 is TGTGCCAGCAGTGACGGGCAGGGAGGCAAGACTGAAGCTTTCTTT. Translation: CASSDGQGGKTEAFF.

The chain combines TRBV30 with TRBJ2-5, with 12 bases matching TRBD2. Germline values: CDR1 GTSNPN, CDR2 SVGIG (reference sequence). Germline trimming cut 5 bases from V and 5 bases from J; bases unmatched to any gene: 6. There are 14 residues in the CDR3. In DNA form, the CDR3 reads TGTGCCTGGGCACTAGCGGGGGGATTTGAGACCCAGTACTTC. Protein: CAWALAGGFETQYF. The full variable domain, its missing parts supplied by reference TRBV30 and TRBJ2-5, is SQTIHQWPATLVQPVGSPLSLECTVEGTSNPNLYWYRQAAGRGLQLLFYSVGIGQISSEVPQNLSASRPQDRQFILSSKKLLLSDSGFYLCAWALAGGFETQYFGPGTRLLVL.

V usage is TRBV3-1 (or the pseudogene TRBV3-2) and J usage is TRBJ1-5; the D is unclear. Germline loops: CDR1 LGHDT, CDR2 YNNKEL (reference sequence). The CDR3 length is 13 residues. The V and J ends lost 2 bases and 4 bases respectively, with 6 bases between them. The CDR3 region is CASSQTENQPQHF. The CDR3 bases are TGTGCCAGCAGCCAAACGGAGAATCAGCCCCAGCATTTT.

This chain uses TRBV7-3 with TRBJ2-2, with 8 bases aligning to TRBD2. With V trimmed by 5 bases and J by 7 bases, 12 bases remained unmatched. The CDR3 is 16 amino acids. Germline V CDR1 and CDR2: SGHTA, FQGTGA. The CDR3 nucleotides read TGTGCCAGCAGCCACCGGGAGGGCTTGACAAACGGGGAGCTGTTTTTT. Translated, it gives CASSHREGLTNGELFF.

The chain recombines TRBV30 with TRBJ1-3, with TRBD1 as a possible D gene (5 bases). Trimming left V 0 bases short and J 3 bases short, with 9 bases between. Germline V CDR1 and CDR2: GTSNPN, SVGIG (reference sequence). This CDR3 region has 14 residues. The CDR3 DNA is TGTGCCTGGAGTGTAAGGGGATTTGGAAACACCATATATTTT. Its protein is CAWSVRGFGNTIYF.

V and J are TRBV10-3 and TRBJ1-6, with D unresolved. CDR1 is ENHRY and CDR2 is SYGVKD in the germline V gene. This CDR3 is built from 14 residues. The CDR3 DNA is TGTGCTACAAGGTGGAGCTCCTATAATTCACCCCTCCACTTT. Protein sequence: CATRWSSYNSPLHF.